A single sample gave rise to the 21 T cell receptor beta chains below, sequenced in a study of Graves' ophthalmopathy and Graves' hyperthyroidism (dated by TCRdb to 2016 to 2019). This sample was sequenced with an Illumina HiSeq 2000. For repertoire sequencing, TCR beta CDR3 regions were amplified from RNA transcripts. HTBI primers and the Qiagen OneStep RT-PCR kit were used in a first-round RT-PCR, which was followed by a second-round multiplex PCR, size selection and purification. Starting from the raw public reads, TCRdb applied fastp trimming at Q25, assembled clones with MiXCR and retained in-frame beta chains. CDR3 protein duplicates are merged, each entry listing the most common genes and DNA. The sample table contains over 650,000 distinct CDR3 sequences; only one count was recorded for over 40% of them. Together, the top ten hold roughly 3.5% of the sample. Source material: peripheral blood. Receptors originate from an adult man with Graves' ophthalmopathy.

As to this clonotype: One end of the junction is discordant with germline, which a read error may explain. The chain joins TRBV10-3 to TRBJ1-1; 7 bases are shared with TRBD1. The CDR3 extends over 14 amino acids. Germline CDR1 reads ENHRY; CDR2 reads SYGVKD. CDR3 bases: TGTGCCTTCAGTGGGACAGCGTTCGGCACTGAAGCTTTCTTT. It codes for CAFSGTAFGTEAFF.

The chain couples TRBV6-4 to TRBJ1-1, with a tentative D call TRBD1 (5 bases). Germline V gene lookup returns CDR1 MRHNA and CDR2 SNTAGT. This CDR3 region has 14 residues. With 3 bases removed from V and 4 bases from J, the gap between germline ends came to 12 bases. CDR3 protein: CASSEQAGTTEAFF. The CDR3 DNA reads TGTGCCAGCAGTGAACAGGCAGGGACCACTGAAGCTTTCTTT.

This chain joins TRBV4-1 and TRBJ1-1, with D tentatively TRBD1 (6 bases). The CDR3 sequence is 16 residues long. Germline assignment: CDR1 MGHRA and CDR2 YSYEKL. The germline V and J ends were trimmed by 0 bases and 4 bases, with 15 bases remaining between them. The CDR3 DNA sequence: TGCGCCAGCAGCCAAGATATGACACAGGGTGGCACTGAAGCTTTCTTT. It is translated as CASSQDMTQGGTEAFF.

The J gene is TRBJ2-7, the V gene TRBV5-8; 9 nucleotides match TRBD1. The end of the DNA fits TRBJ2-1 better, so the J call may be wrong. From germline, CDR1 is SGHTS and CDR2 YDEGEE. The CDR3 runs 15 residues. CDR3 residues: CASSLPGQGYNEQFF. The DNA of the CDR3 is TGTGCCAGCAGCTTGCCGGGACAGGGATACAATGAGCAGTTCTTC.

A note on this clonotype: One end of the junction varies from germline; a read error may be responsible. V usage is TRBV7-2 and J usage is TRBJ2-7, with TRBD2 matching over 7 bases. The germline V gene has CDR1 SGHTA and CDR2 FQGNSA. The CDR3 is made up of 16 amino acids. The chain's CDR3 is CAGSLTSGERENEQYF. DNA of the CDR3: TGTGCCGGCAGCTTAACTTCGGGGGAGCGGGAAAACGAGCAGTACTTC. The entire variable domain, with the rest obtained from reference TRBV7-2 and TRBJ2-7, is as follows: GAGVSQSPSNKVTEKGKDVELRCDPISGHTALYWYRQSLGQGLEFLIYFQGNSAPDKSGLPSDRFSAERTGGSVSTLTIQRTQQEDSAVYLCAGSLTSGERENEQYFGPGTRLTVT.

This clonotype was seen at least ten times. This chain uses TRBV10-3 with TRBJ2-5; the match to TRBD2 covers 8 bases. Germline CDR1 is ENHRY and CDR2 is SYGVKD. V dropped 4 bases and J dropped 5; count of bases not matched to a gene: 6. The length of the CDR3 is 14 residues. CDR3 loop: CAISAGGGTETQYF. CDR3 sequence (DNA): TGTGCCATCAGTGCTGGCGGGGGGACGGAGACCCAGTACTTC.

The chain links TRBV25-1 to TRBJ2-7; a weak D match, TRBD2 (5 bases). The CDR3 is 13 residues long. V was clipped by 1 base and J by 3 bases, with 7 bases between them. Germline V gives CDR1 MGHDK, CDR2 SYGVNS. The CDR3 coding sequence is TGTGCCAGCAGTGAATCCGAGGGCTACGAGCAGTACTTC. Protein: CASSESEGYEQYF.

This clonotype was recorded only once. A read error may explain this, as a much larger clone is one base away. This rearrangement joins TRBV5-1 to TRBJ2-7; 10 positions match TRBD1. TRBJ2-5 matches the DNA end more closely, so the J call is doubtful. The CDR3 length is 15 residues. The germline V gene has CDR1 SGHRS and CDR2 YFSETQ. CDR3 DNA sequence: TGCGCCAGCAGCCCGGACAGGGGGACCCAAGAGACCCAGTACTTC. This encodes CASSPDRGTQETQYF.

This clonotype was counted at least ten times. The genes are TRBV2 and TRBJ1-1; no definite D call. V gave up 6 bases and J gave up 10 bases, with 18 bases separating them. The length of the CDR3 is 13 residues. Per germline, CDR1 SNHLY and CDR2 FYNNEI. For the CDR3, the DNA is TGTGCCAGCAGGGCCGAGGAAGCACGGAGAGCTTTCTTT. Translated: CASRAEEARRAFF.

This clonotype was observed once. With a much larger clone just one base away, this may be a read error. The chain recombines TRBV7-2 with TRBJ1-4, with a tentative D call TRBD1 (6 bases). CDR3 length equals 15 residues. From germline, CDR1 is SGHTA and CDR2 FQGNSA. CDR3 nucleotide sequence: TGTGCCGGCAGCCTCCAACAGGGTGCTAATGAAAAACTGTTTTTT. Translating it yields CAGSLQQGANEKLFF.

This chain joins TRBV3-1 and TRBJ1-2, with a weak D call TRBD1 (6 bases). Germline lookup yields CDR1 LGHDT and CDR2 YNNKEL (reference sequence). The ends were cut back, 2 bases at V and 0 bases at J, with 7 bases in the middle. CDR3 length: 14 amino acids. CDR3 sequence: CASSQRTANYGYTF. CDR3 in DNA: TGTGCCAGCAGCCAAAGGACAGCTAACTATGGCTACACCTTC.

Note on this clonotype: Just one base apart from a much larger clone, this may be a read error. This chain joins TRBV5-1 and TRBJ1-1, with TRBD1 matching 7 bases. This CDR3 contains 13 residues. CDR1 is SGHRS, CDR2 YFSETQ, per germline. V shed 7 bases and J 3 bases; nucleotides not matched to a gene: 6. The CDR3 DNA is TGCGCCAGCGGGGGACAGCCTGACACTGAAGCTTTCTTT. This codes for CASGGQPDTEAFF.

This chain joins TRBV5-6 and TRBJ2-7; D is possibly TRBD1 (6 bases). Germline lookup yields CDR1 SGHDT and CDR2 YYEEEE. The length of the CDR3 is 14 residues. The V end lost 0 bases, the J end lost 5 bases, and 12 bases lay between the germline ends. CDR3 amino acids: CASSLGGQADEQYF. CDR3 in DNA: TGTGCCAGCAGCTTGGGGGGGCAGGCCGACGAGCAGTACTTC.

The chain links TRBV6-5 to TRBJ1-6, with unresolved D. The ends were cut back, 2 bases at V and 4 bases at J, with 6 bases in the middle. There are 14 residues in the CDR3. Germline V gene data show CDR1 as MNHEY and CDR2 as SVGAGI. The CDR3 loop reads CASSYDPYNSPLHF. CDR3 bases: TGTGCCAGCAGTTACGATCCTTATAATTCACCCCTCCACTTT.

This clonotype was seen repeatedly, ten times or more. A junction end diverges from the germline sequence, so it may reflect a read error. This CDR3 reads CASSYRTGSRQPQHF. The CDR3 coding sequence is TGTGCCAGCAGTTACAGGACAGGCTCCAGGCAGCCCCAGCATTTT. The V call is TRBV10-3, the J call TRBJ1-5; 7 bases fit TRBD1. The V gene's germline CDR1 is ENHRY and CDR2 SYGVKD. The CDR3 consists of 15 residues.

Notes on this clonotype: The junction differs from germline at one of its ends, possibly a read error. J is TRBJ1-2 and V is TRBV7-2, with D possibly being TRBD1 (5 bases). The CDR3 loop spans 15 amino acids. Germline V CDR1 and CDR2: SGHTA, FQGNSA. The CDR3 reads CASSQDKGRDYGYTF. For the CDR3, the DNA is TGCGCCAGCAGCCAAGATAAGGGGAGGGACTATGGCTACACCTTC.

The sample holds a few counts of this clonotype. The V and J genes are TRBV7-2 and TRBJ2-2; no clear D. Trimming removed 2 bases from V and 7 bases from J, with 20 bases in between. The germline gives CDR1 SGHTA, CDR2 FQGNSA. CDR3 size: 17 residues. This chain's CDR3 is CASSLRSPGRRSGELFF. The DNA for the CDR3 is TGTGCCAGCAGCTTAAGGTCCCCGGGCCGACGAAGCGGGGAGCTGTTTTTT.

The V and J genes are TRBV7-2 and TRBJ1-1; D uncertain. This CDR3 has 14 residues. Germline CDR1 and CDR2: SGHTA and FQGNSA. Trimming removed 5 bases from V and 1 base from J, with 11 bases in between. In nucleotides, the CDR3 is TGTGCCAGCAGCCAACTACACCGGAACACTGAAGCTTTCTTT. Its translation is CASSQLHRNTEAFF. The full variable domain, its missing parts supplied by reference TRBV7-2 and TRBJ1-1, is GAGVSQSPSNKVTEKGKDVELRCDPISGHTALYWYRQSLGQGLEFLIYFQGNSAPDKSGLPSDRFSAERTGGSVSTLTIQRTQQEDSAVYLCASSQLHRNTEAFFGQGTRLTVV.

This clonotype was counted many times. This CDR3 is CASSLDRDEQYF. CDR3 DNA sequence: TGCGCCAGCAGCTTGGATAGGGACGAGCAGTACTTC. V usage is TRBV5-1 and J usage is TRBJ2-7; D uncertain. The CDR3 is 12 amino acids. V was shortened by 0 bases and J by 5 bases, with 6 bases between the two germline ends. The V gene's germline CDR1 is SGHRS and CDR2 YFSETQ.

This clonotype was counted ten times or more. The CDR3, as DNA: TGTGCCAGCAGCATACAGGAGGGACTCAACACTGAAGCTTTCTTT. Translation gives CASSIQEGLNTEAFF. This chain connects TRBV7-2 to TRBJ1-1; tentative D call: TRBD1 (5 bases). The germline gives CDR1 SGHTA, CDR2 FQGNSA. Between the trimmed V and J ends, which lost 5 bases and 2 bases, there was a span of 15 bases. The CDR3 sequence is 15 residues long.

The V and J genes are TRBV10-3 and TRBJ2-2; 8 bases are shared with TRBD2. Unmatched junction bases numbered 22, after V lost 11 bases and J lost 8 bases. Looked up from germline, CDR1 is ENHRY and CDR2 is SYGVKD. This CDR3 is 17 amino acids long. The CDR3 DNA is TGTGCCTCACACTCTTCTACCAGCGGGAGTGGCGGGGGGGAGCTGTTTTTT. It is translated as CASHSSTSGSGGGELFF.